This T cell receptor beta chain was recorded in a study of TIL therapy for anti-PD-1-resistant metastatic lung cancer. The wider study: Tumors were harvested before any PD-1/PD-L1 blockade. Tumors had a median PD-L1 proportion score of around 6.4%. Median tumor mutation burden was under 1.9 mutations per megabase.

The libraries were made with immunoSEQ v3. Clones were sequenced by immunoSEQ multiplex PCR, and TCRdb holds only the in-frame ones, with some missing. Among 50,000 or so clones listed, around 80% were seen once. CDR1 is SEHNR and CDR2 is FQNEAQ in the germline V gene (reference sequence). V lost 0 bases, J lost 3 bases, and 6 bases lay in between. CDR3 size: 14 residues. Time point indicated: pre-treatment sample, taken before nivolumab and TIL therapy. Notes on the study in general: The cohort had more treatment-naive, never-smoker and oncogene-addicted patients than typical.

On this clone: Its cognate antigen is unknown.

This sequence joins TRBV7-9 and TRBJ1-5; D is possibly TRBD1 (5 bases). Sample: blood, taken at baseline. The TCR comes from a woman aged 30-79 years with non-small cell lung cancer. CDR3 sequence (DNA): TGTGCCAGCAGCTTAGCAGGGGCCAATCAGCCCCAGCATTTT. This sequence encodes CASSLAGANQPQHF.